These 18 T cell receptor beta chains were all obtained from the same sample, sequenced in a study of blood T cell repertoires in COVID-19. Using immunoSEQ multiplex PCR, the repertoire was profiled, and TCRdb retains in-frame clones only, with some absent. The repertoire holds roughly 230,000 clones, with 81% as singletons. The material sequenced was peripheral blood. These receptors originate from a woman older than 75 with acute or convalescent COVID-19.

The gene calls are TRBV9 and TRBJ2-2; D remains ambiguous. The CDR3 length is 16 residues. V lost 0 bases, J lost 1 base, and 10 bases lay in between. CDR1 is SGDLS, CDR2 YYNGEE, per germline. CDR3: CASSVGGALNTGELFF. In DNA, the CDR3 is TGTGCCAGCAGCGTAGGAGGCGCCTTGAACACCGGGGAGCTGTTTTTT.

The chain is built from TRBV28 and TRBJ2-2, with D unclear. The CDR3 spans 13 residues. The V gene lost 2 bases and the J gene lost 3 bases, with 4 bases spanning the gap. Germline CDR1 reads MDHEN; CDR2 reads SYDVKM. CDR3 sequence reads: CASSLTYTGELFF. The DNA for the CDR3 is TGTGCCAGCAGTTTAACTTACACCGGGGAGCTGTTTTTT.

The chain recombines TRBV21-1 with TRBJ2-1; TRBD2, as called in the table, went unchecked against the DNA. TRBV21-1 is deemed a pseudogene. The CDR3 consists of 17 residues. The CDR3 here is CASSKKGKREGGNEQFF. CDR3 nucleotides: TGTGCCAGCAGCAAAAAGGGGAAGCGGGAGGGCGGGAATGAGCAGTTCTTC.

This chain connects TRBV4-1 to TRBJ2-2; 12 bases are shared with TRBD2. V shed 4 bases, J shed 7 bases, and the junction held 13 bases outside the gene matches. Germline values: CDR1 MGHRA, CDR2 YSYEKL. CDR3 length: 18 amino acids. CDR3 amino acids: CASSLTPQLAGGNGELFF. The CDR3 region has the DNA TGCGCCAGCAGCCTAACGCCCCAACTAGCGGGGGGAAACGGGGAGCTGTTTTTT.

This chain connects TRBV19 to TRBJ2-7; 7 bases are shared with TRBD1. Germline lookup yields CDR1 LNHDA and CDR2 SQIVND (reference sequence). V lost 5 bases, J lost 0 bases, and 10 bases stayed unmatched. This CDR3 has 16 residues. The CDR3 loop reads CASSARTGSFSYEQYF. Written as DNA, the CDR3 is TGTGCCAGTAGTGCTCGGACAGGCTCCTTCTCCTACGAGCAGTACTTC. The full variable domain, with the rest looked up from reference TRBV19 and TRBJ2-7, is DGGITQSPKYLFRKEGQNVTLSCEQNLNHDAMYWYRQDPGQGLRLIYYSQIVNDFQKGDIAEGYSVSREKKESFPLTVTSAQKNPTAFYLCASSARTGSFSYEQYFGPGTRLTVT.

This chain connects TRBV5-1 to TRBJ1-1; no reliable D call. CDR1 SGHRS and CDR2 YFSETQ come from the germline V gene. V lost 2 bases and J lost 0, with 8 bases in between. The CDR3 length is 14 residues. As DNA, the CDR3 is TGCGCCAGCAGCTTTGACGGGTTGAACACTGAAGCTTTCTTT. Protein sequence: CASSFDGLNTEAFF.

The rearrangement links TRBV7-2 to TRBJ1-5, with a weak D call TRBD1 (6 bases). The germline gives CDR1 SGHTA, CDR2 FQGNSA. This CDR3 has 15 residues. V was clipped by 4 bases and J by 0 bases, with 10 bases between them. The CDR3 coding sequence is TGTGCCAGCAGCTCAGGGGTCTATAGCAATCAGCCCCAGCATTTT. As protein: CASSSGVYSNQPQHF.

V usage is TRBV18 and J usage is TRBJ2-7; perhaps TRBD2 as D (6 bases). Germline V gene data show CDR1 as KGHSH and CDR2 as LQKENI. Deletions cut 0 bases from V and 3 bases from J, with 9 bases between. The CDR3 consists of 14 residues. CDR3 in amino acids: CASSPPGLYYEQYF. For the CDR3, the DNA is TGTGCCAGCTCACCACCGGGACTTTACTACGAGCAGTACTTC.

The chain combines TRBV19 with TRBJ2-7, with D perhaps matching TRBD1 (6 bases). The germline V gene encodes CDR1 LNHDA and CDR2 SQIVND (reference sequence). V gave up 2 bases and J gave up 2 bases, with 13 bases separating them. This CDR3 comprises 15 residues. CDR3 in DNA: TGTGCCAGTAGTATAATGGGACACGGCACCTACGAGCAGTACTTC. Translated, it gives CASSIMGHGTYEQYF.

CDR3 residues: CSVRPSGSTDTQYF. DNA of the CDR3: TGCAGCGTTAGGCCTAGCGGGAGCACAGATACGCAGTATTTT. This chain connects TRBV29-1 to TRBJ2-3; 8 bases match TRBD2. This CDR3 is built from 14 residues. Germline V gives CDR1 SQVTM, CDR2 ANQGSEA. V gave up 5 bases and J gave up 0 bases; unmatched junction bases: 4.

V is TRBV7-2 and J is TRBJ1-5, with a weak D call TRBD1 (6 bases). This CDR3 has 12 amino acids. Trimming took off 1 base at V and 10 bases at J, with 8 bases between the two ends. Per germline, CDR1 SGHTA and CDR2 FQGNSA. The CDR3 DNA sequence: TGTGCCAGCAGCTTAGACAGGGCACCCCAGCATTTT. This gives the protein CASSLDRAPQHF.

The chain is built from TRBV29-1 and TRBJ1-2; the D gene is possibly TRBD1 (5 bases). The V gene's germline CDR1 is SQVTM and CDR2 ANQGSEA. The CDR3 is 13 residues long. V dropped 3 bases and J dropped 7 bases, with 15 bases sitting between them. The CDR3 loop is CSVEGWGPGGYTF. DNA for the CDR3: TGCAGCGTTGAGGGGTGGGGCCCCGGTGGCTACACCTTC.

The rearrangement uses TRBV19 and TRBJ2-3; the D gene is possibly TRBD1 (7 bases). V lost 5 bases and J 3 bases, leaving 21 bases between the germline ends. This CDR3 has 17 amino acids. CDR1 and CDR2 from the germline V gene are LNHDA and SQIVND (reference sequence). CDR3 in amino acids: CASSGTRGAQPTDTQYF. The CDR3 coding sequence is TGTGCCAGTAGTGGGACCAGGGGGGCGCAGCCAACAGATACGCAGTATTTT.

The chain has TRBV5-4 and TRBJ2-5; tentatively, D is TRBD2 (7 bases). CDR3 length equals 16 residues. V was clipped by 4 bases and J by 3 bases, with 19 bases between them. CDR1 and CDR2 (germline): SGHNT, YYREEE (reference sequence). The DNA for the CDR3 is TGTGCCAGCAGCCCCTCGGGGGGCGCGGGCAAAGAGACCCAGTACTTC. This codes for CASSPSGGAGKETQYF.

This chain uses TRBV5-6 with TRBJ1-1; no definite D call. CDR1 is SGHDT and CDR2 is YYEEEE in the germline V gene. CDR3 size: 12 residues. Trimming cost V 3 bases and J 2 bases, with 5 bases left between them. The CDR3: CASSWSNTEAFF. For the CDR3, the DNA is TGTGCCAGCAGCTGGAGTAACACTGAAGCTTTCTTT.

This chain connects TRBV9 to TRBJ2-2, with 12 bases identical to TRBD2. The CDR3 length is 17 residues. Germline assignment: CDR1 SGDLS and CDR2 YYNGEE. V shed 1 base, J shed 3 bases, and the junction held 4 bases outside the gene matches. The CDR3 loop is CASSVSSGGAHTGELFF. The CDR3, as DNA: TGTGCCAGCAGCGTATCTAGCGGGGGGGCCCACACCGGGGAGCTGTTTTTT.

The CDR3: CASTSRGNGYTF. The CDR3 bases are TGTGCCAGCACGAGCCGAGGAAATGGCTACACCTTC. J is TRBJ1-2 and V is TRBV2; D is unclear. This CDR3 spans 12 amino acids. Per the germline V gene, CDR1 is SNHLY and CDR2 is FYNNEI. Trimming took off 7 bases at V and 6 bases at J, with 12 bases between the two ends.

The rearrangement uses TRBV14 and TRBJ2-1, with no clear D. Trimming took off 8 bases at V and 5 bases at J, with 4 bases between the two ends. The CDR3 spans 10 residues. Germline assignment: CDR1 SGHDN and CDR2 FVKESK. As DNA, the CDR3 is TGTGCCAGCGCGAACAATGAGCAGTTCTTC. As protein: CASANNEQFF.